This T cell receptor beta chain is drawn from a study of blood T cells in healthy people across ages. Combining a sample-barcoded 5' primer with a J-beta primer mix, a second PCR ran for roughly 6 to 11 cycles. Every single cDNA molecule received a tag from a template-switch adaptor with 12 random nucleotides. TCRdb ran MiXCR on the 5' RACE reads and lists one entry per CDR3 protein. The table shows hundreds of thousands of distinct CDR3 sequences, with around 24% occurring only once. Germline loops: CDR1 SEHNR, CDR2 FQNEAQ (reference sequence). This CDR3 has 15 residues. Unmatched junction bases numbered 10, after V lost 5 bases and J lost 8 bases. It was 8 to 10 milliliters of peripheral blood that were drawn from each donor. These same data were also listed under a study on T cells of mothers and their children.

The chain recombines TRBV7-9 with TRBJ1-4, with 8 positions matching TRBD1. This receptor was obtained from a boy between 5 and 17 years old in good health. The sample was blood. The CDR3 DNA reads as TGTGCCAGCAGCATAACGACAGGGGATAACGAAAAACTGTTTTTT. It is translated as CASSITTGDNEKLFF. The whole variable domain, filled in from reference TRBV7-9 and TRBJ1-4, reads DTGVSQNPRHKITKRGQNVTFRCDPISEHNRLYWYRQTLGQGPEFLTYFQNEAQLEKSRLLSDRFSAERPKGSFSTLEIQRTEQGDSAMYLCASSITTGDNEKLFFGSGTQLSVL.